This TCR beta chain comes out of a study of graft-versus-host responses after intestinal transplantation. Overall study context: Anti-thymocyte globulin induction, then tacrolimus and steroids for about three years, went to all recipients.

The study, taken as a whole, reports: Elevated graft-versus-host to host-versus-graft clonal ratios in allografts were recorded for patients with graft-donor T cell macrochimerism. Declining HvG levels early post-transplant were linked to peak circulating GvH clone levels.

For this clone: Its cognate antigen is unknown.

The protocol was immunoSEQ multiplex PCR, while the TCRdb copy is restricted to in-frame clones and leaves out a portion. The data contain about 71,000 clones, roughly 91% of them seen just once; the ten biggest clones take up about 1.3%. The V gene end was trimmed by 4 bases and the J gene end by 4 bases; junction bases not matched to a gene: 7. CDR3 length equals 16 residues. Per germline, CDR1 SGDLS and CDR2 YYNGEE. Here the sequenced sample was unstimulated CD8+ T cells sorted from spleen or lymph node cells, taken before intestinal transplant. The TCR was taken from a human donor who received an intestinal transplant. The chain links TRBV9 to TRBJ2-1; TRBD2 matches 11 bases. The chain's CDR3 is CASSSSSGGPYNEQFF. CDR3 coding DNA: TGTGCCAGCAGCTCATCTAGCGGGGGGCCTTACAATGAGCAGTTCTTC.